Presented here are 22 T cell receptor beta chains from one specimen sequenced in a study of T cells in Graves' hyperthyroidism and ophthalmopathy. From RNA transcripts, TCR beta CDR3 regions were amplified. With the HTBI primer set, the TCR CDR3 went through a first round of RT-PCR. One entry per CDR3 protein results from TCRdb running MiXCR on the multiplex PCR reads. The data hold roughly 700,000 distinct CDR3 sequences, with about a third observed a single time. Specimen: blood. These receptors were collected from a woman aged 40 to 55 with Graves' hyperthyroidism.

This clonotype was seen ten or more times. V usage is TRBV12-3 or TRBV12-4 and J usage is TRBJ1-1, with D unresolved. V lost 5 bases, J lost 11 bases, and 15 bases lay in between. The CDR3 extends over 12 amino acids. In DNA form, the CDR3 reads TGTGCCAGCAGTCCTCGTCCCTCTTATGCTTTCTTT. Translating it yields CASSPRPSYAFF.

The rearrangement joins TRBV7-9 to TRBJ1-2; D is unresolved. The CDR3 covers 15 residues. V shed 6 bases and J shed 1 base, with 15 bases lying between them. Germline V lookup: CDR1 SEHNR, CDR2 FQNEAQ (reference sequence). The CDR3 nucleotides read TGTGCCAGCAGTAGGAAAGCTGGGGTTAACTATGGCTACACCTTC. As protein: CASSRKAGVNYGYTF. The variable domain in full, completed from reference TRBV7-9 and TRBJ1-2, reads DTGVSQNPRHKITKRGQNVTFRCDPISEHNRLYWYRQTLGQGPEFLTYFQNEAQLEKSRLLSDRFSAERPKGSFSTLEIQRTEQGDSAMYLCASSRKAGVNYGYTFGSGTRLTVV.

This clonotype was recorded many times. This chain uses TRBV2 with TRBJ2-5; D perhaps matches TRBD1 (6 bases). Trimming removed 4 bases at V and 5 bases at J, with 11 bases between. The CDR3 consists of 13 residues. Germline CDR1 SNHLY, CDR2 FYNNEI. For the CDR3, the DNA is TGTGCCAGCAGTGGGACCCAGGGGGAGACCCAGTACTTC. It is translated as CASSGTQGETQYF.

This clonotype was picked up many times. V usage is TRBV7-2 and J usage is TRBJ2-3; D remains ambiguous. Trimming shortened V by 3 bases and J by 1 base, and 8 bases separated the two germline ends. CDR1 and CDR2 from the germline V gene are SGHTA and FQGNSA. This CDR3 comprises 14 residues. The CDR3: CASSFIVGTDTQYF. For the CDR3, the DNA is TGTGCCAGCAGCTTCATAGTGGGCACAGATACGCAGTATTTT.

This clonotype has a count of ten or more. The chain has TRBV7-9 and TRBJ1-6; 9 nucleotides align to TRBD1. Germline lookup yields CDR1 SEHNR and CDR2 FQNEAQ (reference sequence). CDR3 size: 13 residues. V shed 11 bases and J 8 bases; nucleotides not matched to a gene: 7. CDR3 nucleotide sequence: TGTGCCTCCCGAGGGGACAGGGATTCACCCCTCCACTTT. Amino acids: CASRGDRDSPLHF.

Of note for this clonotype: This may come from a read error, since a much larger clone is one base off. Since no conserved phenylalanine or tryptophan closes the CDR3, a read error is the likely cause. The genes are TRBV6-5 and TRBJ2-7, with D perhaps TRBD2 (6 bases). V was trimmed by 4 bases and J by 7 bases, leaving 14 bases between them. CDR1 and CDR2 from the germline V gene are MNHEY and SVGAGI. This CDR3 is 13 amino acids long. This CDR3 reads CASSSGSGGEQYL. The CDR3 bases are TGTGCCAGCAGTTCCGGGTCCGGGGGTGAGCAGTACTTA.

CDR3 loop: CASSQEKGWNGYTF. The CDR3 DNA sequence: TGTGCCAGCAGCCAAGAAAAGGGTTGGAATGGCTACACCTTC. V and J are TRBV3-1 and TRBJ1-2, with unresolved D. Trimming pared 0 bases from V and 6 bases from J, leaving 11 bases between. The CDR3 loop spans 14 amino acids. CDR1 is LGHDT and CDR2 is YNNKEL in the germline V gene (reference sequence).

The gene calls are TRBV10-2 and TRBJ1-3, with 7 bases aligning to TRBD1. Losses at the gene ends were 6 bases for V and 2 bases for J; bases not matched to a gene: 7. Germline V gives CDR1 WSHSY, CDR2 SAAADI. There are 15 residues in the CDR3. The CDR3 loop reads CASRPTGSPGNTIYF. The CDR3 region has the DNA TGCGCCAGCAGGCCGACAGGGTCGCCTGGAAACACCATATATTTT.

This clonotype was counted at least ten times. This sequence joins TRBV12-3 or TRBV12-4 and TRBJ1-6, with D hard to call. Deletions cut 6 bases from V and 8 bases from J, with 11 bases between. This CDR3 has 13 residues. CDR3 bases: TGTGCCAGCAGCTTCGACCAGGATTCACCCCTCCACTTT. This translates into CASSFDQDSPLHF.

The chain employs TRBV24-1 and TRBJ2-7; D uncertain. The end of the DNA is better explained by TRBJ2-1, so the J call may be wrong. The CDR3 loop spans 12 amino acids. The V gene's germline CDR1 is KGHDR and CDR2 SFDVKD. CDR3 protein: CATSDDMNEQFF. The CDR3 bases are TGTGCCACCAGTGATGATATGAATGAGCAGTTCTTC.

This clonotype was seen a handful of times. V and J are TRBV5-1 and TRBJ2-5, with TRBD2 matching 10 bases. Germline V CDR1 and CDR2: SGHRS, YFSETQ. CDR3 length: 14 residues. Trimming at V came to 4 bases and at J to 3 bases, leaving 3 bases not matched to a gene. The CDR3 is CASSLGTSEETQYF. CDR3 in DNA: TGCGCCAGCAGCCTCGGGACTAGCGAAGAGACCCAGTACTTC.

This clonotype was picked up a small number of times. The CDR3, as DNA: TGTGCCAGCAGCGTGCTCGACAGGTTGAATCAGCCCCAGCATTTT. Amino acid sequence: CASSVLDRLNQPQHF. This rearrangement joins TRBV13 to TRBJ1-5; maybe TRBD1 (6 bases). Trimming took 5 bases from V and 4 from J, leaving 15 bases between them. From germline, CDR1 is PRHDT and CDR2 FYEKMQ (reference sequence). This CDR3 is 15 amino acids long.

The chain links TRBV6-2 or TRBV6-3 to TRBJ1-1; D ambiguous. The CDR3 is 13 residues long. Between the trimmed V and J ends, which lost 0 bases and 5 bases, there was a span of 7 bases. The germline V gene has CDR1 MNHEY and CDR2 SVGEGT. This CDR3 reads CASSYSVVTEAFF. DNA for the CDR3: TGTGCCAGCAGTTACTCGGTGGTGACTGAAGCTTTCTTT.

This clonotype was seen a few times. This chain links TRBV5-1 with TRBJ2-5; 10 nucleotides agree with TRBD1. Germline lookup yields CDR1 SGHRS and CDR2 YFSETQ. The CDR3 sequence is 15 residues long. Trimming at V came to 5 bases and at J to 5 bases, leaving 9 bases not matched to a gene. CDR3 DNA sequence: TGCGCCAGCAGACGTGGGACAGGGGAAGTGGAGACCCAGTACTTC. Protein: CASRRGTGEVETQYF.

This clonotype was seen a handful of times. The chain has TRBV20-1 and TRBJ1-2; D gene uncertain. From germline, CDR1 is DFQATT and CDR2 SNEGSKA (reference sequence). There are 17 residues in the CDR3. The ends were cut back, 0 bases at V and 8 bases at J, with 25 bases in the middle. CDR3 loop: CSARDPGSWRNVYGYTF. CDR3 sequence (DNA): TGCAGTGCTAGAGACCCCGGGTCGTGGAGGAATGTTTACGGCTACACCTTC.

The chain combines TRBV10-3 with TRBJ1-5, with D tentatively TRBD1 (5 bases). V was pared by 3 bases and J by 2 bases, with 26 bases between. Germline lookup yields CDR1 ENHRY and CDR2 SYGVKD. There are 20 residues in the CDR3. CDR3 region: CAISENSAGRFLCCNQPQHF. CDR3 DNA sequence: TGTGCCATCAGTGAAAACTCGGCAGGGCGATTTCTGTGTTGCAATCAGCCCCAGCATTTT.

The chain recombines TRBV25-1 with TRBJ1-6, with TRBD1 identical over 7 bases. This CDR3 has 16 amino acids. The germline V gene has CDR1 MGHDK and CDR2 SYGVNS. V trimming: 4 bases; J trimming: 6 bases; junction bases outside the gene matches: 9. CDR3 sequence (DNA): TGTGCCAGCAGTGCTAGGGACCGGGACAGTAATTCACCCCTCCACTTT. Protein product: CASSARDRDSNSPLHF.

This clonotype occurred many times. CDR3 loop: CASSRDRASGANVLTF. DNA for the CDR3: TGTGCCAGCAGCCGGGACAGGGCGTCTGGGGCCAACGTCCTGACTTTC. The chain has TRBV14 and TRBJ2-6, with 9 bases matching TRBD1. Looked up from germline, CDR1 is SGHDN and CDR2 is FVKESK. The CDR3 is made up of 16 amino acids. V was pared by 4 bases and J by 1 base, with 2 bases of the junction left unmatched.

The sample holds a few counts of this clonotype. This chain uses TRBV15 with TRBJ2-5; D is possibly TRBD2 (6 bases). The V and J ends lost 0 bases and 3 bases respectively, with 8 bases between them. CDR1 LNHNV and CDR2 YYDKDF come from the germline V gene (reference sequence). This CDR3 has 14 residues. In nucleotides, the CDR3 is TGTGCCACCAGCAGAGATGCGGGGAAAGAGACCCAGTACTTC. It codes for CATSRDAGKETQYF.

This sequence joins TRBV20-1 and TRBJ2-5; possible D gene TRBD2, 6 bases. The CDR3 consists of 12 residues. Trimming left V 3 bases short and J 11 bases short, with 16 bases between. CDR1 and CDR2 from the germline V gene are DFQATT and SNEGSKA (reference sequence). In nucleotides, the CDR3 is TGCAGTGCTAGCGGGAGCCAAGATACGCAGTACTTC. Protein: CSASGSQDTQYF.

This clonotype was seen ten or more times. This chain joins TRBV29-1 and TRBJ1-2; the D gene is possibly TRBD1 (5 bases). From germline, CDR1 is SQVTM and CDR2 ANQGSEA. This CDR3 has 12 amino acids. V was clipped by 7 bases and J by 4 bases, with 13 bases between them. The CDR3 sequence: CSAVRGVYGYTF. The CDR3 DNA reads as TGCAGCGCCGTTCGGGGGGTCTATGGCTACACCTTC.

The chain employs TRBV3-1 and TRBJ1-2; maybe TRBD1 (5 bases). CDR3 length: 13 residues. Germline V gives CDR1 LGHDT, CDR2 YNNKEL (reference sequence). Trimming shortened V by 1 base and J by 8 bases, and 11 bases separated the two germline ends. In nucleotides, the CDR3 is TGTGCCAGCAGCCAAGGAGGTAGGGGCGGCTACACCTTC. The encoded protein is CASSQGGRGGYTF.